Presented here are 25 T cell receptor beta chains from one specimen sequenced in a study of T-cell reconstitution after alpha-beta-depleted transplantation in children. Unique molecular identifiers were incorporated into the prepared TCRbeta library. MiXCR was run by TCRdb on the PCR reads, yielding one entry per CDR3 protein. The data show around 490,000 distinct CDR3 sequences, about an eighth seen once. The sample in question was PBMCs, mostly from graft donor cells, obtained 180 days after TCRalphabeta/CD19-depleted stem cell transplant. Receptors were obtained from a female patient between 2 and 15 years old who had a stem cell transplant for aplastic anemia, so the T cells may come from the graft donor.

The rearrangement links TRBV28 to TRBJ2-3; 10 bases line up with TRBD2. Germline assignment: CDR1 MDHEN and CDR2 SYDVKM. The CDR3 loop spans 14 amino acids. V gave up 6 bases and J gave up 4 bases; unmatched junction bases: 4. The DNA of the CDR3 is TGTGCCAGCAGGACTAGCGGGTTGTCAGATACGCAGTATTTT. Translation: CASRTSGLSDTQYF.

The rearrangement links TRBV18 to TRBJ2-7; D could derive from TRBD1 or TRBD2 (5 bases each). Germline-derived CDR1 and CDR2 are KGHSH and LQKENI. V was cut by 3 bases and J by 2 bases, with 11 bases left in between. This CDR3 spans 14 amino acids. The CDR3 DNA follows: TGTGCCAGCTCACCCTCCCAGGGAGCCTACGAGCAGTACGTC. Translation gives CASSPSQGAYEQYV.

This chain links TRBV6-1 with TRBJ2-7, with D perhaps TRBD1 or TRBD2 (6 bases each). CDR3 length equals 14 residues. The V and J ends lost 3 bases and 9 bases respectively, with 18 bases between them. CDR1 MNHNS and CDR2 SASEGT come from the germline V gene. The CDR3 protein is CASSDGGRVKVQYF. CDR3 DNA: TGTGCCAGCAGTGATGGGGGGCGCGTAAAGGTGCAGTACTTC.

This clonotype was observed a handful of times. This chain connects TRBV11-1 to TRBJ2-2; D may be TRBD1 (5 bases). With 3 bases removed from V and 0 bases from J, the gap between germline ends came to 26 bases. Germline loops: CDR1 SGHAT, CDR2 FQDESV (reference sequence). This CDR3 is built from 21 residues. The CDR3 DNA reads TGTGCCAGCAGCTTCTCCTACACAGGTTGGGAACCCGAAACGAACACCGGGGAGCTGTTTTTT. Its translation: CASSFSYTGWEPETNTGELFF.

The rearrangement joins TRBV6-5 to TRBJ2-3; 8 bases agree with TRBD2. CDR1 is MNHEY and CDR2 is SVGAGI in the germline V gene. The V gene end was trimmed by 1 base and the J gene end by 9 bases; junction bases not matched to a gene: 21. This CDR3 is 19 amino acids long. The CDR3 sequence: CASSYCGGQVAGLLHTQYF. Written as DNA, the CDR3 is TGTGCCAGCAGTTACTGTGGCGGTCAGGTAGCGGGATTGTTGCACACGCAGTATTTT.

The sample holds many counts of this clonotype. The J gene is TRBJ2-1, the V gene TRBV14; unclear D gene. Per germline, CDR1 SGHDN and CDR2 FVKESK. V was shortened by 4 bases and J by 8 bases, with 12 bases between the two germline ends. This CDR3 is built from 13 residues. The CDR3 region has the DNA TGTGCCAGCAGCCCGCAAACGGGCTATGAGCAGTTCTTC. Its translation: CASSPQTGYEQFF.

The CDR3 DNA sequence: TGTGCCAGCAGCTTAATCGCCGGGACTAGCGGGAGCTATGAGCAGTTCTTC. This sequence encodes CASSLIAGTSGSYEQFF. This chain connects TRBV11-2 to TRBJ2-1, with 14 nucleotides matching TRBD2. V was pared by 2 bases and J by 8 bases, with 8 bases of the junction left unmatched. This CDR3 is built from 17 residues. From germline, CDR1 is SGHAT and CDR2 FQNNGV.

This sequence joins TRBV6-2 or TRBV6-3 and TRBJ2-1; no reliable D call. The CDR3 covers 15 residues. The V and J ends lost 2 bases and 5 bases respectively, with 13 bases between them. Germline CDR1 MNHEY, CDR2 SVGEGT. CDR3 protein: CASSYPRRRDNEQFF. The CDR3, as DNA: TGTGCCAGCAGTTACCCACGGCGACGAGACAATGAGCAGTTCTTC.

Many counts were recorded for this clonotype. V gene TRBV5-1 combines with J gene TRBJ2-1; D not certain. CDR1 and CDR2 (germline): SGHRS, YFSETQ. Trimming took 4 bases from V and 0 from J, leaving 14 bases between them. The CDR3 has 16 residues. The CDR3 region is CASSQRPESSYNEQFF. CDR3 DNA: TGCGCCAGCAGCCAGAGACCCGAGAGCTCCTACAATGAGCAGTTCTTC. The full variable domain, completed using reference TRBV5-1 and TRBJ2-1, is KAGVTQTPRYLIKTRGQQVTLSCSPISGHRSVSWYQQTPGQGLQFLFEYFSETQRNKGNFPGRFSGRQFSNSRSEMNVSTLELGDSALYLCASSQRPESSYNEQFFGPGTRLTVL.

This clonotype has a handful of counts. CDR3 DNA: TGTGCCAGCAGCTTAGCCGCAAGGACAGGGTGGAATTCACCCCTCCACTTT. Protein product: CASSLAARTGWNSPLHF. The rearrangement joins TRBV7-2 to TRBJ1-6; 8 bases line up with TRBD1. Germline assignment: CDR1 SGHTA and CDR2 FQGNSA. This CDR3 has 17 residues. The ends lost 0 bases at V and 7 bases at J; junction bases unmatched: 8.

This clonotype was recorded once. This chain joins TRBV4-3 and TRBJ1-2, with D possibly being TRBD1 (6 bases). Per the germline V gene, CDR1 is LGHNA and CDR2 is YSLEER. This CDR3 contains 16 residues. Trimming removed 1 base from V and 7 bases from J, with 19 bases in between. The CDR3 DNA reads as TGCGCCAGCAGCCAAGCCCTTGGGAACAGGGCAACTGGCTACACCTTC. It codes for CASSQALGNRATGYTF.

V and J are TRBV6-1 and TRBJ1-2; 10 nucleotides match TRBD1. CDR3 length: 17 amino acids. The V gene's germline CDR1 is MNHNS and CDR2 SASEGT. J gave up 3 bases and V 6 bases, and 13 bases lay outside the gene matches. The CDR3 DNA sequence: TGTGCCAGCAGCAGACAGGGGGCGCGTTACTCTGACTATGGCTACACCTTC. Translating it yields CASSRQGARYSDYGYTF.

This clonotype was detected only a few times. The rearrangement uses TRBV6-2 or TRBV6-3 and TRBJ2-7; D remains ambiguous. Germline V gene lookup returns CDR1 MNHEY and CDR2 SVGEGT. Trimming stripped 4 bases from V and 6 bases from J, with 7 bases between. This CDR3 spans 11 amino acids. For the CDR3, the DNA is TGTGCCAGCAGTTCCACAGCCGAGCAGTACTTC. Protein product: CASSSTAEQYF.

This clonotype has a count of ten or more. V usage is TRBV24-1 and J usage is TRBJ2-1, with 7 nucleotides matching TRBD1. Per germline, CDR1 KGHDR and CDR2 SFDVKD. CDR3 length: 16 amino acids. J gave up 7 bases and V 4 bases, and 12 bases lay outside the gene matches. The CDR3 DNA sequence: TGTGCCACCAGTGACTCCAAACAGGGGATGGGTAATGAGCAGTTCTTC. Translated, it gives CATSDSKQGMGNEQFF.

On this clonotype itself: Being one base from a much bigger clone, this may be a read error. CDR3 nucleotide sequence: TGTGCCTGCAGCCAAGGACTACGCAACTACTACGAGCAGTACTTC. As protein: CACSQGLRNYYEQYF. The chain uses TRBV3-1 and TRBJ2-7; a weak D match, TRBD2 (6 bases). The germline gives CDR1 LGHDT, CDR2 YNNKEL (reference sequence). The CDR3 consists of 15 residues.

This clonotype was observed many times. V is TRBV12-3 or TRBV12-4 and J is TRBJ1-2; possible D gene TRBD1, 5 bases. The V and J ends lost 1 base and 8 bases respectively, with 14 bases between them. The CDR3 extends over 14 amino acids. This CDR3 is CASSLEVEGSGYTF. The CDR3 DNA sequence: TGTGCCAGCAGTTTAGAGGTGGAGGGGAGCGGCTACACCTTC.

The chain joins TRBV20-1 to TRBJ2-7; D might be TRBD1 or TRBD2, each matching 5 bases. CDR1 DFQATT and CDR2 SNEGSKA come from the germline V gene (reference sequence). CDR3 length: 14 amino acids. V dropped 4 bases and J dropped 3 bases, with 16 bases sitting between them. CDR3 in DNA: TGCAGTGCTACTACCAGCCGGGACGGCTACGAGCAGTACTTC. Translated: CSATTSRDGYEQYF.

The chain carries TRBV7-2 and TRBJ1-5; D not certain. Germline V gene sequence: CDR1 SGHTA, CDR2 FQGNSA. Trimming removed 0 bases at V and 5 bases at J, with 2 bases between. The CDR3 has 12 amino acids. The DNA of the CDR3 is TGTGCCAGCAGCTTAGCATATCAGCCCCAGCATTTT. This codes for CASSLAYQPQHF.

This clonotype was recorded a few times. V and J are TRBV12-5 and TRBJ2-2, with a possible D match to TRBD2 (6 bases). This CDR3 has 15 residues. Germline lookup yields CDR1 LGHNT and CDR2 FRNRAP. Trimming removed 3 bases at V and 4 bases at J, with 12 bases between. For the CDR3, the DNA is TGTGCTAGTGGTTTCACCGGGACTGTCACCGGGGAGCTGTTTTTT. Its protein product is CASGFTGTVTGELFF.

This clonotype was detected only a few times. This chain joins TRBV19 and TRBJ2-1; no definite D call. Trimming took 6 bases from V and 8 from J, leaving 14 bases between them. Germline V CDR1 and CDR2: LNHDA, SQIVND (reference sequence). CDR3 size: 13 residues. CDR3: CASRNVRTDEQFF. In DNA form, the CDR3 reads TGTGCCAGTAGGAATGTAAGGACCGATGAGCAGTTCTTC.

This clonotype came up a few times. In DNA form, the CDR3 reads TGTGCCAGCAGCTGGGGACAGGGGGCGGATGAGCAGTACGTC. Translation: CASSWGQGADEQYV. The genes are TRBV7-9 and TRBJ2-7; 12 bases map to TRBD1. The CDR3 extends over 14 amino acids. In germline, CDR1 is SEHNR, CDR2 FQNEAQ (reference sequence). Trimming removed 4 bases from V and 7 bases from J; junction bases left unmatched: 5.

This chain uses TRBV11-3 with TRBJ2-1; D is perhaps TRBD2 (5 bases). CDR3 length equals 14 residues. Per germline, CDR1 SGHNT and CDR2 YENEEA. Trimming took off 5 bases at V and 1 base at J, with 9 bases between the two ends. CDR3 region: CASSIRGSYNEQFF. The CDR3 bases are TGTGCCAGCAGCATCCGGGGATCCTACAATGAGCAGTTCTTC.

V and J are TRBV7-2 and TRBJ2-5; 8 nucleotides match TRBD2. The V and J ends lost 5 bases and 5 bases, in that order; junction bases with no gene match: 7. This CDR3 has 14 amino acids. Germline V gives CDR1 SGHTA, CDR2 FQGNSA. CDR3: CASSPGRGAETQYF. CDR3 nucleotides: TGTGCCAGCAGCCCTGGGCGGGGGGCTGAGACCCAGTACTTC.

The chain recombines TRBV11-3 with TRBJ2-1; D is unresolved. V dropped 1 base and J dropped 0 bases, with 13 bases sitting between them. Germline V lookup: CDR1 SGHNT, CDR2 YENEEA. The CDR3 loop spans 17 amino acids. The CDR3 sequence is CASSLVGGRSSYNEQFF. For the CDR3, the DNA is TGTGCCAGCAGCTTAGTAGGTGGCCGAAGCTCCTACAATGAGCAGTTCTTC.

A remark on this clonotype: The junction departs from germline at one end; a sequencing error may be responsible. CDR3 sequence: CASSSGTNQETHYF. CDR3 nucleotides: TGTGCCAGCAGCTCCGGGACCAATCAAGAGACCCATTACTTC. The chain employs TRBV7-3 and TRBJ2-5; D tentatively reads TRBD1 or TRBD2 (5 bases each). The CDR3 loop spans 14 amino acids. Germline V gene sequence: CDR1 SGHTA, CDR2 FQGTGA.